Described below is a single TCR beta chain sequence and its context. J lost 0 bases, V lost 4 bases, and 4 bases had no gene match. Germline V lookup: CDR1 SGHAT, CDR2 FQDESV (reference sequence). The CDR3 is 18 residues long. This sample is drawn from a study of OX40 agonist ivuxolimab in advanced cancers. Across the whole study: Cancers in dose escalation were hepatocellular, melanoma, renal cell and head and neck. Participants, 65% to 85% male, averaged 60 years of age, ranging from roughly 23 to 80.

The repertoire was sequenced with immunoSEQ multiplex PCR; TCRdb's copy has only in-frame clones and lacks some. Counted here are around 45,000 clones, roughly 90% occurring once; the ten biggest clones make up roughly 7.8%. The sequences come from CD4+ or CD8+ T cells sorted from blood, collected in a trial of the OX40 agonist ivuxolimab. This rearrangement joins TRBV11-1 to TRBJ2-1, with 15 bases lining up with TRBD2. The source of this sequence is an adult with an advanced solid tumor such as melanoma, head and neck, liver or kidney cancer. This chain's CDR3 is CASSSGTSGRPSYNEQFF. CDR3 in DNA: TGTGCCAGCAGCTCCGGGACTAGCGGGAGGCCCTCCTACAATGAGCAGTTCTTC.